The 22 T cell receptor beta chains below come from one sample, sequenced in a study of blood T cell repertoires in COVID-19. Profiled with immunoSEQ multiplex PCR; TCRdb holds only in-frame clones, not every one. Seen here are roughly 70,000 clones, roughly 91% observed once, and the top ten hold 1.3% to 1.5%. Material: peripheral blood. Receptors were obtained from a human donor in a cohort sampled during active COVID-19.

The CDR3 DNA reads TGTGCCAGCAGCGAGGAAGGCTACGAGCAGTACGTC. This sequence encodes CASSEEGYEQYV. V gene TRBV6-6 combines with J gene TRBJ2-7; D ambiguous. The germline V gene has CDR1 MNHNY and CDR2 SVGAGI (reference sequence). The length of the CDR3 is 12 residues. V shed 6 bases and J shed 3 bases, with 9 bases lying between them.

V gene TRBV27 combines with J gene TRBJ2-7, with D possibly TRBD2 on 5 matching bases. The germline V gene encodes CDR1 MNHEY and CDR2 SMNVEV (reference sequence). With 8 bases removed from V and 1 base from J, the gap between germline ends came to 15 bases. The CDR3 totals 14 residues. The CDR3 bases are TGTGCCAGCTCCCGGGAAGTGGGATCCTACGAGCAGTACTTC. Protein: CASSREVGSYEQYF.

The gene calls are TRBV2 and TRBJ1-1, with 8 bases identical to TRBD1. Germline CDR1 SNHLY, CDR2 FYNNEI. The ends lost 7 bases at V and 1 base at J; junction bases unmatched: 8. CDR3 length equals 15 residues. The CDR3 reads CASTQDRAGNTEAFF. CDR3 in DNA: TGTGCCAGCACCCAGGACAGGGCGGGGAACACTGAAGCTTTCTTT.

V and J are TRBV2 and TRBJ2-1, with D hard to call. The CDR3 runs to 11 residues. Per the germline V gene, CDR1 is SNHLY and CDR2 is FYNNEI. Trimming cost V 9 bases and J 9 bases, with 12 bases left between them. The CDR3 region has the DNA TGTGCCAGTCTCTTATCGGGTGAGCAGTTCTTC. Translation: CASLLSGEQFF.

The genes are TRBV19 and TRBJ2-1; the match to TRBD1 covers 7 bases. Trimming took 9 bases from V and 8 from J; bases not matched to a gene: 7. CDR1 and CDR2 (germline): LNHDA, SQIVND (reference sequence). The CDR3 is 12 amino acids. The DNA of the CDR3 is TGTGCCAGCACGACAGGGTACGATGAGCAGTTCTTC. The encoded protein is CASTTGYDEQFF.

This chain connects TRBV6-1 to TRBJ2-7, with 7 bases that match TRBD1. Trimming at V came to 1 base and at J to 2 bases, leaving 5 bases not matched to a gene. The CDR3 has 15 residues. Germline assignment: CDR1 MNHNS and CDR2 SASEGT. The CDR3 DNA sequence: TGTGCCAGCAGTGAAGGACAGGGTCGAACCTACGAGCAGTACTTC. As protein: CASSEGQGRTYEQYF.

V gene TRBV27 combines with J gene TRBJ1-5, with D perhaps matching TRBD1 (5 bases). Per the germline V gene, CDR1 is MNHEY and CDR2 is SMNVEV (reference sequence). V gave up 2 bases and J gave up 6 bases, with 14 bases separating them. The CDR3 contains 15 residues. CDR3 sequence: CASSLRLQGGQPQHF. Written as DNA, the CDR3 is TGTGCCAGCAGTTTAAGGCTTCAGGGCGGTCAGCCCCAGCATTTT.

V is TRBV28 and J is TRBJ1-1, with 8 nucleotides matching TRBD1. Germline loops: CDR1 MDHEN, CDR2 SYDVKM. Unmatched junction bases numbered 4, after V lost 5 bases and J lost 5 bases. The CDR3 has 13 residues. This CDR3 reads CASSIDRGTEAFF. In DNA form, the CDR3 reads TGTGCCAGCAGTATTGACAGGGGAACTGAAGCTTTCTTT.

The sample holds one count of this clone. The chain recombines TRBV6-1 with TRBJ1-2, with D uncertain. Germline values: CDR1 MNHNS, CDR2 SASEGT. With 2 bases removed from V and 3 bases from J, the gap between germline ends came to 7 bases. The CDR3 loop spans 13 amino acids. The chain's CDR3 is CASSEHLDYGYTF. As DNA, the CDR3 is TGTGCCAGCAGTGAACACTTGGACTATGGCTACACCTTC.

The CDR3 sequence: CASSLGTGNQPQHF. The CDR3 DNA sequence: TGTGCCAGCAGTTTAGGGACAGGTAATCAGCCCCAGCATTTT. This chain joins TRBV28 and TRBJ1-5; 8 bases match TRBD1. CDR1 is MDHEN and CDR2 is SYDVKM in the germline V gene. CDR3 size: 14 residues. With 2 bases clipped from V and 4 bases from J, the junction kept 1 base outside the gene matches.

In its sample, this clone was seen a few times. CDR3 sequence reads: CASSPSGTTGQPQHF. The CDR3 DNA reads TGTGCCAGCAGCCCAAGCGGGACAACGGGTCAGCCCCAGCATTTT. This chain joins TRBV7-9 and TRBJ1-5; TRBD1 might be the D (6 bases). The CDR3 length is 15 residues. The V and J ends lost 5 bases and 6 bases respectively, with 17 bases between them. Germline CDR1 SEHNR, CDR2 FQNEAQ (reference sequence).

The chain recombines TRBV11-2 with TRBJ2-1; 8 bases line up with TRBD2. V was clipped by 3 bases and J by 6 bases; unmatched bases: 7. The length of the CDR3 is 15 residues. Per the germline V gene, CDR1 is SGHAT and CDR2 is FQNNGV. CDR3 sequence: CASSLLSGKGNEQFF. In DNA form, the CDR3 reads TGTGCCAGCAGCTTGCTTAGCGGGAAAGGCAATGAGCAGTTCTTC.

This chain connects TRBV7-9 to TRBJ1-2, with D possibly TRBD1 on 6 matching bases. The V end was cut by 5 bases, the J end by 6 bases, with 13 bases between. Germline V lookup: CDR1 SEHNR, CDR2 FQNEAQ (reference sequence). The CDR3 extends over 13 amino acids. CDR3 DNA sequence: TGTGCCAGCAGCCCCCGGGGGGCGCATGGCTACACCTTC. The encoded protein is CASSPRGAHGYTF.

The V call is TRBV21-1, the J call TRBJ1-6; the table gives TRBD1 as D, unverified against the DNA. TRBV21-1 is flagged as a pseudogene. The CDR3 covers 18 residues. CDR3 DNA sequence: TGTGCCACCACTGGATTGGGGGAACAGGGTGACTATAATTCACCCCTCCACTTT. Translated: CATTGLGEQGDYNSPLHF.

The chain couples TRBV11-2 to TRBJ1-5; D is unclear. Per the germline V gene, CDR1 is SGHAT and CDR2 is FQNNGV. CDR3 size: 14 residues. Trimming stripped 3 bases from V and 6 bases from J, with 12 bases between. CDR3 bases: TGTGCCAGCAGCTTTGGTCTCCCGGGTCAGCCCCAGCATTTT. The encoded protein is CASSFGLPGQPQHF.

CDR3 in amino acids: CASSQQGWGNTEAFF. The CDR3 DNA is TGTGCCAGCAGCCAACAGGGTTGGGGGAACACTGAAGCTTTCTTT. V usage is TRBV7-6 and J usage is TRBJ1-1; D is perhaps TRBD1 (6 bases). Trimming removed 5 bases from V and 1 base from J, with 14 bases in between. The germline gives CDR1 SGHVS, CDR2 FNYEAQ. This CDR3 is 15 amino acids long.

The chain couples TRBV3-1 (or the pseudogene TRBV3-2) to TRBJ1-3; possibly TRBD1 for D (5 bases). Trimming shortened V by 2 bases and J by 1 base, and 12 bases separated the two germline ends. Per the germline V gene, CDR1 is LGHDT and CDR2 is YNNKEL (reference sequence). The CDR3 loop spans 16 amino acids. The DNA for the CDR3 is TGTGCCAGCAGCCAATCCGATGGGGGGTCTGGAAACACCATATATTTT. Encoded protein: CASSQSDGGSGNTIYF.

This chain connects TRBV6-5 to TRBJ1-2; 8 bases are shared with TRBD1. Germline V lookup: CDR1 MNHEY, CDR2 SVGAGI. With 2 bases clipped from V and 7 bases from J, the junction kept 3 bases outside the gene matches. The CDR3 consists of 13 residues. Here the CDR3 reads CASSYQTGAGYTF. The CDR3 DNA reads TGTGCCAGCAGTTACCAGACAGGGGCTGGCTACACCTTC.

This clone was found once. The rearrangement links TRBV19 to TRBJ1-4, with 7 nucleotides matching TRBD1. Trimming cost V 3 bases and J 4 bases; bases outside gene matches: 14. This CDR3 contains 18 residues. The germline gives CDR1 LNHDA, CDR2 SQIVND (reference sequence). This CDR3 reads CASSISGAGGLGNEKLFF. CDR3 nucleotide sequence: TGTGCCAGTAGTATCAGTGGGGCAGGGGGTCTCGGTAATGAAAAACTGTTTTTT.

This chain joins TRBV3-1 (or the pseudogene TRBV3-2) and TRBJ2-1, with D possibly being TRBD2 (5 bases). Per germline, CDR1 LGHDT and CDR2 YNNKEL (reference sequence). V was trimmed by 1 base and J by 5 bases, leaving 12 bases between them. This CDR3 has 15 amino acids. CDR3 in DNA: TGTGCCAGCAGCCAAGTCGGAGGCGGCGACAATGAGCAGTTCTTC. This translates into CASSQVGGGDNEQFF.

The chain is built from TRBV7-3 and TRBJ2-1; a possible D gene is TRBD1 (5 bases). V lost 6 bases to trimming and J lost 0 bases, with 15 bases between them. Germline V gene lookup returns CDR1 SGHTA and CDR2 FQGTGA. The CDR3 runs to 16 residues. CDR3 residues: CASSLGALSSYNEQFF. The DNA of the CDR3 is TGTGCCAGCAGTCTAGGGGCCTTGAGCTCCTACAATGAGCAGTTCTTC.

This chain links TRBV28 with TRBJ2-7, with 9 nucleotides matching TRBD2. The CDR3 has 14 residues. Per germline, CDR1 MDHEN and CDR2 SYDVKM. V was pared by 7 bases and J by 5 bases, with 9 bases of the junction left unmatched. CDR3 DNA: TGTGCCAGCACCCCCCCCGGACTAGCGAACGAGCAGTACTTC. This translates into CASTPPGLANEQYF.